This T cell receptor beta chain was recovered during a study of T cell responses to AZD1222 COVID-19 vaccine. Study as a whole: Pooled together were second doses at about 4 or about 12 weeks.

Here immunoSEQ multiplex PCR was the method, and the copy in TCRdb shows in-frame clones only, minus some. The sample lists about 150,000 clones, around 88% occurring once. Concerning this clone itself: Its antigen is unidentified.

CDR3 length equals 17 residues. Germline V gives CDR1 SGHKS, CDR2 YYEKEE (reference sequence). Unmatched junction bases numbered 14, after V lost 4 bases and J lost 4 bases. Study findings and constraints: Vaccination with two AZD1222 doses was followed by a rise in Spike-specific TCR breadth and depth. Seropositive status at baseline applied to only a handful of AZD1222 recipients. No repertoire was sampled before or during the peak T cell response, only after it.

The sequence came from an adult in good health. Sequencing was performed on peripheral blood, taken on day 0 of AZD1222 vaccination. The chain recombines TRBV5-5 with TRBJ1-5, with 7 nucleotides matching TRBD1. This CDR3 reads CASSRLEGTAINQPQHF. CDR3 bases: TGTGCCAGCAGCCGTTTGGAGGGGACAGCCATAAATCAGCCCCAGCATTTT.